This paragraph reports one T cell receptor beta chain. The antigen is not known. CDR3 length equals 14 residues. CDR1 SNHLY and CDR2 FYNNEI come from the germline V gene. Trimming cost V 7 bases and J 2 bases; bases outside gene matches: 7. This sample was included in a study of blood T cells in healthy people across ages. Next came a second PCR, run for about 7 to 12 cycles, which used a sample-barcoded 5' primer along with a J-beta primer mix. TCRdb passed the 5' RACE reads through MiXCR, listing each CDR3 protein once. The sample lists under 750,000 distinct CDR3 sequences, around 50% occurring once. Study findings and constraints: It was held that the diversity estimates obtained from one million T cells were underestimates.

This receptor was identified in an elderly man in good health. V usage is TRBV2 and J usage is TRBJ1-2; TRBD1 matches 7 bases. Sample: blood. CDR3 sequence: CASTEQTGNYGYTF. The CDR3 coding sequence is TGTGCCAGCACCGAACAGACAGGGAACTATGGCTACACCTTC.